This T cell receptor beta chain was retrieved from a study of STAT5B mutations in CD4+ large granular lymphocyte leukemia. The CDR3 is made up of 14 amino acids. Trimming took off 6 bases at V and 6 bases at J, with 14 bases between the two ends. The germline V gene has CDR1 SNHLY and CDR2 FYNNEI. Assay used: immunoSEQ multiplex PCR; TCRdb lists only in-frame clones, some missing. The table has approximately 30,000 clones, over 65% seen once. This chain uses TRBV2 with TRBJ2-2, with D tentatively TRBD1 (5 bases). This clonotype was sampled from a human donor in good health. The sample consisted of CD4+ T cells from blood buffy coats. Written as DNA, the CDR3 is TGTGCCAGCAGAGCCAGGGCGGATGCCGGGGAGCTGTTTTTT. Its translation is CASRARADAGELFF.